A selection of T cell receptor beta chains follows, all from one sample in a study of T cells after yellow fever vaccination. TCRdb re-called the 5' RACE reads with MiXCR, one entry per CDR3 protein. The data contain approximately 550,000 distinct CDR3 sequences, 15% to 20% of them singletons. The source material was PBMCs, sampled 15 days after the yellow fever booster vaccination. All receptors come from a man younger than 40 who received the YFV17D yellow fever vaccine. The CDR3 runs from the conserved cysteine through the conserved F or W. D genes are given only for firm matches.

J,V,D,CDR3
TRBJ2-3,TRBV6-6,TRBD1,CASNRGFTDTQYF
TRBJ2-7,TRBV10-3,TRBD1,CAINGDRGGEQYF
TRBJ2-7,TRBV7-9,-,CASSLFPSPGEQYF
TRBJ2-7,TRBV5-6,-,CASSFRYSSYEQYF
TRBJ2-1,TRBV5-6,TRBD1,CASSLGTAHNEQFF
TRBJ2-5,TRBV19,-,CASRPSPLETQYF
TRBJ2-3,TRBV20-1,-,CSAASTDTQYF
TRBJ2-7,TRBV6-1,TRBD2,CASSDPPGLADSYEQYF
TRBJ2-7,TRBV6-5,-,CASSSSFGVEQYF
TRBJ1-1,TRBV7-9,-,CASSLGTSGMDTEAFF
TRBJ1-1,TRBV12-3/TRBV12-4,-,CASSLTLEAFF
TRBJ2-2,TRBV5-5,-,CASSLVWVTGELFF
TRBJ2-7,TRBV11-2,TRBD1,CASSPDPGQAYEQYF
TRBJ1-4,TRBV29-1,-,CSVAPGTDEKLFF
TRBJ1-1,TRBV11-1,-,CASSGTKGQNTEAFF
TRBJ2-3,TRBV12-3/TRBV12-4,TRBD1,CASTDNRQGGYTQYF
TRBJ2-1,TRBV5-6,TRBD2,CASSLARGDSYNEQFF
TRBJ2-7,TRBV30,-,CAWSVWGRAFERLEQYF
TRBJ2-7,TRBV7-2,TRBD2,CATTKTSGNYEQYF
TRBJ2-2,TRBV20-1,-,CSASVGPNTGELFF
TRBJ2-3,TRBV5-1,-,CASVAASTDTQYF
TRBJ2-3,TRBV24-1,TRBD2,CATSDWTSGSVDTQYF
TRBJ2-7,TRBV6-5,-,CASSYGGMVYEQYF
TRBJ2-7,TRBV5-1,-,CASSLGLTDPLDEQYF
TRBJ2-2,TRBV18,-,CASSPPWGRNTGELFF
TRBJ2-5,TRBV11-2,-,CASSLDPSGRWGGETQYF
TRBJ2-1,TRBV19,TRBD2,CASSTTSGSLGEQFF
TRBJ2-3,TRBV18,-,CASSPFTRTKLTDTQYF
TRBJ1-2,TRBV20-1,-,CSAAGGYGYTF
TRBJ2-3,TRBV29-1,-,CSVEGRSSTDTQYF
TRBJ1-5,TRBV24-1,-,CATSDETQPQHF
TRBJ2-7,TRBV10-3,-,CATVDSLYEQYF
TRBJ2-3,TRBV20-1,-,CSARVLRSTDTQYF
TRBJ2-5,TRBV20-1,-,CSAMGLTTEETQYF
TRBJ2-3,TRBV20-1,-,CSARDPSRVEGGTQYF
TRBJ2-1,TRBV6-5,-,CASSLTGGKYNEQFF
TRBJ2-1,TRBV20-1,-,CSARDLGGSAYNEQFF
TRBJ2-3,TRBV7-9,-,CASSSQDRGTDTQYF
TRBJ2-1,TRBV29-1,-,CSVEATSSYNEQFF
TRBJ2-3,TRBV20-1,TRBD2,CNARRLAGARDTQYF
TRBJ1-5,TRBV30,-,CAWRIGGTEYSNQPQHF
TRBJ2-5,TRBV5-1,-,CASSLSSGGAETQYF
TRBJ2-2,TRBV12-3/TRBV12-4,-,CASTPGSRGIGELFF
TRBJ2-1,TRBV6-4,-,CASSALSTGEQFF
TRBJ1-4,TRBV20-1,-,CSARTGSRNEKLFF
TRBJ2-2,TRBV5-1,TRBD2,CASSLGTIKFSGELFF
TRBJ2-3,TRBV7-2,TRBD1,CASTQGGNTQYF
TRBJ2-2,TRBV4-3,-,CASSQEHNTGELFF
TRBJ2-6,TRBV6-1,-,CASSVSPDFGNVLTF
TRBJ2-7,TRBV10-3,-,CAISELEEQYF
TRBJ2-7,TRBV3-1,-,CASGRYYEQYF
TRBJ2-3,TRBV20-1,-,CSARDAQGGDTQYF